This passage covers 29 T cell receptor beta chains from one sample sequenced in a study of control samples from healthy donors and cancer patients. Sequencing used immunoSEQ multiplex PCR; TCRdb keeps in-frame clones, though not all of them. The profile shows some 87,000 clones, around 92% of them singletons. Source material: blood. Receptor source: a man aged 30 to 45 in good health.

This sequence joins TRBV14 and TRBJ2-7; 7 bases line up with TRBD2. The CDR3 sequence is 15 residues long. The ends lost 1 base at V and 4 bases at J; junction bases unmatched: 7. The germline V gene has CDR1 SGHDN and CDR2 FVKESK. CDR3 loop: CASSQVWGRAYEQYF. For the CDR3, the DNA is TGTGCCAGCAGCCAAGTTTGGGGGAGGGCGTACGAGCAGTACTTC.

The chain recombines TRBV9 with TRBJ1-2; 7 bases align to TRBD1. The CDR3 is 14 residues long. Trimming removed 3 bases from V and 6 bases from J; junction bases left unmatched: 8. Germline loops: CDR1 SGDLS, CDR2 YYNGEE. CDR3 DNA: TGTGCCAGCAGCGGCGGACAGGACTTCAATGGCTACACCTTC. Protein: CASSGGQDFNGYTF.

The gene calls are TRBV5-1 and TRBJ2-2; 7 positions agree with TRBD1. The CDR3 spans 15 residues. J lost 0 bases, V lost 5 bases, and 4 bases had no gene match. Germline V CDR1 and CDR2: SGHRS, YFSETQ. Here the CDR3 reads CASSQGQSNTGELFF. Here the CDR3 DNA reads TGCGCCAGCAGTCAGGGACAGTCGAACACCGGGGAGCTGTTTTTT. Looking up the rest from reference TRBV5-1 and TRBJ2-2 gives the full variable domain: KAGVTQTPRYLIKTRGQQVTLSCSPISGHRSVSWYQQTPGQGLQFLFEYFSETQRNKGNFPGRFSGRQFSNSRSEMNVSTLELGDSALYLCASSQGQSNTGELFFGEGSRLTVL.

The chain employs TRBV6-2 or TRBV6-3 and TRBJ2-1, with 10 bases that match TRBD2. This CDR3 region has 16 residues. With V trimmed by 6 bases and J by 7 bases, 12 bases remained unmatched. Germline V gene data show CDR1 as MNHEY and CDR2 as SVGEGT. This CDR3 is CASRPSGRAGGNEQFF. In DNA, the CDR3 is TGTGCCAGCAGGCCTAGCGGGAGAGCCGGGGGGAATGAGCAGTTCTTC.

This rearrangement joins TRBV3-1 (or the pseudogene TRBV3-2) to TRBJ1-2; 9 positions agree with TRBD1. The CDR3 sequence is 16 residues long. V dropped 2 bases and J dropped 6; count of bases not matched to a gene: 10. The germline gives CDR1 LGHDT, CDR2 YNNKEL (reference sequence). Written as DNA, the CDR3 is TGTGCCAGCAGCCAAAGAAACCACGGGACAGGGAATGGCTACACCTTC. This codes for CASSQRNHGTGNGYTF.

This clone was seen a handful of times. The rearrangement uses TRBV6-1 and TRBJ2-7, with D tentatively TRBD1 or TRBD2 (7 bases each). The CDR3 covers 15 residues. The ends were cut back, 1 base at V and 2 bases at J, with 12 bases in the middle. Germline lookup yields CDR1 MNHNS and CDR2 SASEGT. As DNA, the CDR3 is TGTGCCAGCAGTGAAGTCAGGGGGGGTGCCTACGAGCAGTACTTC. Residues: CASSEVRGGAYEQYF.

The genes are TRBV28 and TRBJ2-5; D may be TRBD1 or TRBD2 (7 bases each). This CDR3 is built from 15 residues. The germline CDR1 and CDR2 sequences are MDHEN and SYDVKM. V was pared by 3 bases and J by 7 bases, with 18 bases between. Here the CDR3 DNA reads TGTGCCAGCAGTTTGTTGGACAGCAGGGGGGGGACCCAGTACTTC. Residues: CASSLLDSRGGTQYF.

A note on this clone: A read error may produce the germline difference seen at one junction end. The chain recombines TRBV6-5 with TRBJ2-7, with unresolved D. Germline V gene data show CDR1 as MNHEY and CDR2 as SVGAGI. This CDR3 has 12 residues. CDR3 protein: CASSVLPGRVGF. The CDR3 bases are TGTGCCAGCAGCGTACTCCCAGGTCGTGTGGGCTTC.

This chain joins TRBV7-3 and TRBJ2-5; 8 bases are shared with TRBD2. Per the germline V gene, CDR1 is SGHTA and CDR2 is FQGTGA. CDR3 length equals 15 residues. Trimming at V came to 5 bases and at J to 4 bases, leaving 9 bases not matched to a gene. CDR3 DNA sequence: TGTGCCAGCAGCCTAAACCCGGGGGGGCGAGAGACCCAGTACTTC. It yields the protein CASSLNPGGRETQYF. Full variable domain (missing parts from reference TRBV7-3 and TRBJ2-5): GAGVSQTPSNKVTEKGKYVELRCDPISGHTALYWYRQSLGQGPEFLIYFQGTGAADDSGLPNDRFFAVRPEGSVSTLKIQRTERGDSAVYLCASSLNPGGRETQYFGPGTRLLVL.

This chain links TRBV30 with TRBJ1-2; D gene ambiguous. CDR1 and CDR2 (germline): GTSNPN, SVGIG (reference sequence). The CDR3 has 12 residues. Trimming stripped 0 bases from V and 5 bases from J, with 7 bases between. The CDR3 reads CAWSVGPYGYTF. The CDR3 nucleotides are TGTGCCTGGAGTGTAGGTCCTTATGGCTACACCTTC.

The rearrangement uses TRBV4-1 and TRBJ1-5, with a tentative D call TRBD1 (6 bases). Germline values: CDR1 MGHRA, CDR2 YSYEKL. Deletions cut 2 bases from V and 3 bases from J, with 11 bases between. The CDR3 sequence is 15 residues long. The CDR3 region has the DNA TGCGCCAGCAGCCAACAGGACAGCTTCAATCAGCCCCAGCATTTT. Its protein is CASSQQDSFNQPQHF.

The V gene is TRBV6-2 or TRBV6-3, the J gene TRBJ1-3; D may be TRBD1 (5 bases). Germline loops: CDR1 MNHEY, CDR2 SVGEGT. V was shortened by 4 bases and J by 4 bases, with 5 bases between the two germline ends. The CDR3 consists of 12 residues. The CDR3 here is CASSWDGNTIYF. CDR3 sequence (DNA): TGTGCCAGCAGTTGGGACGGAAACACCATATATTTT.

This clone was seen just once. The J gene is TRBJ2-4, the V gene TRBV3-1 (or the pseudogene TRBV3-2), with no clear D. CDR1 and CDR2 from the germline V gene are LGHDT and YNNKEL (reference sequence). Trimming took 1 base from V and 0 from J, leaving 16 bases between them. The CDR3 is 18 amino acids. CDR3 amino acids: CASSQAPKMKLAKNIQYF. Written as DNA, the CDR3 is TGTGCCAGCAGCCAAGCACCGAAGATGAAACTAGCCAAAAACATTCAGTACTTC.

The rearrangement joins TRBV19 to TRBJ1-4; D ambiguous. The CDR3 extends over 16 amino acids. V lost 5 bases to trimming and J lost 0 bases, with 13 bases between them. Germline V gene sequence: CDR1 LNHDA, CDR2 SQIVND (reference sequence). The CDR3, as DNA: TGTGCCAGTAGTCGCGCTGGTCAGGCAACTAATGAAAAACTGTTTTTT. This gives the protein CASSRAGQATNEKLFF.

The V call is TRBV15, the J call TRBJ2-1; D may be TRBD1 or TRBD2 (5 bases each). This CDR3 has 16 amino acids. V lost 5 bases and J lost 3, with 17 bases in between. Germline assignment: CDR1 LNHNV and CDR2 YYDKDF (reference sequence). The CDR3 protein is CATSESWGRVYNEQFF. CDR3 DNA sequence: TGTGCCACCAGCGAGAGTTGGGGACGGGTCTACAATGAGCAGTTCTTC. Looking up the rest from reference TRBV15 and TRBJ2-1 gives the full variable domain: DAMVIQNPRYQVTQFGKPVTLSCSQTLNHNVMYWYQQKSSQAPKLLFHYYDKDFNNEADTPDNFQSRRPNTSFCFLDIRSPGLGDTAMYLCATSESWGRVYNEQFFGPGTRLTVL.

The chain is built from TRBV6-5 and TRBJ2-1; TRBD1 matches at 9 bases. Germline V CDR1 and CDR2: MNHEY, SVGAGI. The CDR3 contains 15 residues. The V and J ends lost 5 bases and 1 base, in that order; junction bases with no gene match: 3. The CDR3 region has the DNA TGTGCCAGCAGTCCCGGGACAGGGTCCTACAATGAGCAGTTCTTC. It specifies CASSPGTGSYNEQFF.

The chain employs TRBV19 and TRBJ2-7; 7 bases align to TRBD2. Germline CDR1 and CDR2: LNHDA and SQIVND (reference sequence). V was pared by 3 bases and J by 2 bases, with 7 bases of the junction left unmatched. This CDR3 spans 15 amino acids. CDR3 nucleotides: TGTGCCAGTAGTATCCGGGGGGAGGGACCCTACGAGCAGTACTTC. Translating gives CASSIRGEGPYEQYF.

This chain links TRBV6-2 or TRBV6-3 with TRBJ1-2, with a weak D call TRBD1 (6 bases). The CDR3 runs to 14 residues. Per the germline V gene, CDR1 is MNHEY and CDR2 is SVGEGT. V lost 0 bases to trimming and J lost 4 bases, with 9 bases between them. CDR3 amino acids: CASSYSTDSYGYTF. DNA of the CDR3: TGTGCCAGCAGTTACTCGACGGACAGCTATGGCTACACCTTC.

This chain connects TRBV18 to TRBJ1-3; 8 positions match TRBD1. The CDR3 loop spans 17 amino acids. V lost 2 bases and J lost 0; bases outside the gene matches: 6. Germline loops: CDR1 KGHSH, CDR2 LQKENI. In nucleotides, the CDR3 is TGTGCCAGCTCACCATGGGGACAGGAATTCTCTGGAAACACCATATATTTT. Translating gives CASSPWGQEFSGNTIYF.

The chain links TRBV30 to TRBJ2-3, with D hard to call. V lost 0 bases, J lost 12 bases, and 13 bases lay in between. The germline CDR1 and CDR2 sequences are GTSNPN and SVGIG (reference sequence). This CDR3 contains 12 residues. CDR3 region: CAWSVRWAVQYF. The CDR3 DNA reads as TGTGCCTGGAGTGTTCGTTGGGCAGTCCAGTATTTT.

This clone was seen only a few times. The chain has TRBV5-1 and TRBJ1-3; TRBD1 matches 7 bases. Germline V gene data show CDR1 as SGHRS and CDR2 as YFSETQ. Losses at the gene ends were 0 bases for V and 0 bases for J; bases not matched to a gene: 3. The CDR3 extends over 16 amino acids. Written as DNA, the CDR3 is TGCGCCAGCAGCTTGGACAGGGGCAGCTCTGGAAACACCATATATTTT. Amino acid sequence: CASSLDRGSSGNTIYF.

The rearrangement joins TRBV5-6 to TRBJ1-1, with 9 bases lining up with TRBD1. This CDR3 has 15 amino acids. Trimming at V came to 3 bases and at J to 8 bases, leaving 11 bases not matched to a gene. Germline-derived CDR1 and CDR2 are SGHDT and YYEEEE. The DNA of the CDR3 is TGTGCCAGCAGCTCGGGACAGGGCCTACCGTTGGAAGCTTTCTTT. Translated: CASSSGQGLPLEAFF.

The rearrangement links TRBV19 to TRBJ2-3, with a tentative D call TRBD1 (6 bases). There are 14 residues in the CDR3. Trimming took off 6 bases at V and 2 bases at J, with 12 bases between the two ends. Germline V gives CDR1 LNHDA, CDR2 SQIVND (reference sequence). The CDR3 reads CASSPGVPTDTQYF. The CDR3 DNA sequence: TGTGCCAGTAGCCCAGGGGTCCCCACAGATACGCAGTATTTT.

The chain uses TRBV28 and TRBJ1-2; no reliable D call. Germline CDR1 is MDHEN and CDR2 is SYDVKM. The CDR3 loop spans 12 amino acids. V was pared by 4 bases and J by 0 bases, with 3 bases between. The CDR3 protein is CASSSSNYGYTF. The CDR3 nucleotides read TGTGCCAGCAGTTCATCTAACTATGGCTACACCTTC.

The gene calls are TRBV29-1 and TRBJ2-7; possible D gene TRBD2, 6 bases. The CDR3 totals 13 residues. Germline values: CDR1 SQVTM, CDR2 ANQGSEA. V dropped 1 base and J dropped 1 base, with 8 bases sitting between them. Written as DNA, the CDR3 is TGCAGCGTTGAAGCTAGCGCTTCCTACGAGCAGTACTTC. This gives the protein CSVEASASYEQYF.

The chain combines TRBV25-1 with TRBJ2-4; no firm D call. The length of the CDR3 is 14 residues. Germline CDR1 MGHDK, CDR2 SYGVNS. V dropped 1 base and J dropped 8 bases, with 12 bases sitting between them. The CDR3 here is CASSESGLRDIQYF. DNA for the CDR3: TGTGCCAGCAGTGAATCGGGCTTACGGGACATTCAGTACTTC. Drawing the rest from reference TRBV25-1 and TRBJ2-4, the complete variable domain is EADIYQTPRYLVIGTGKKITLECSQTMGHDKMYWYQQDPGMELHLIHYSYGVNSTEKGDLSSESTVSRIRTEHFPLTLESARPSHTSQYLCASSESGLRDIQYFGAGTRLSVL.

The chain recombines TRBV7-2 with TRBJ2-3, with D unclear. Germline V gene sequence: CDR1 SGHTA, CDR2 FQGNSA. The CDR3 length is 14 residues. V was pared by 3 bases and J by 5 bases, with 12 bases between. The DNA of the CDR3 is TGTGCCAGCAGCTTCGTAGCCCCGGGAGATACGCAGTATTTT. Translating it yields CASSFVAPGDTQYF. The variable domain in full, completed from reference TRBV7-2 and TRBJ2-3, reads GAGVSQSPSNKVTEKGKDVELRCDPISGHTALYWYRQSLGQGLEFLIYFQGNSAPDKSGLPSDRFSAERTGGSVSTLTIQRTQQEDSAVYLCASSFVAPGDTQYFGPGTRLTVL.

The gene calls are TRBV11-1 and TRBJ1-1; TRBD1 matches at 8 bases. The germline V gene encodes CDR1 SGHAT and CDR2 FQDESV (reference sequence). This CDR3 is built from 13 residues. The junction had 5 bases not matched to a gene; V was cut back by 8 bases and J by 3 bases. The CDR3 reads CASSNRGDTEAFF. In DNA form, the CDR3 reads TGTGCCAGCTCTAACAGGGGGGACACTGAAGCTTTCTTT.

V gene TRBV7-2 combines with J gene TRBJ1-3, with 7 bases matching TRBD1. The CDR3 is 17 residues long. CDR1 is SGHTA, CDR2 FQGNSA, per germline. Trimming cost V 5 bases and J 0 bases; bases outside gene matches: 10. CDR3 nucleotide sequence: TGTGCCAGCAGCCGCGGGACAGCCCTACTCTCTGGAAACACCATATATTTT. It translates to CASSRGTALLSGNTIYF.